Shown below are 26 T cell receptor beta chains from a single sample sequenced in a study of identical twins. Each CDR3 protein is one row after TCRdb ran MiXCR on the 5' RACE reads. Among around 1.7 million distinct CDR3 sequences listed, 25% to 35% were seen once. Sequenced material: cord blood. The source of these receptors is a newborn girl in good health.

The CDR3 DNA reads TGTGCCATATCGACAGGGGGCTCCTACAATGAGCAGTACTTC. As protein: CAISTGGSYNEQYF. This chain links TRBV24-1 with TRBJ2-7; 10 nucleotides line up with TRBD1. V gave up 11 bases and J gave up 7 bases; unmatched junction bases: 13. This CDR3 comprises 14 residues. CDR1 is KGHDR and CDR2 is SFDVKD in the germline V gene.

This clonotype was observed a few times. The rearrangement joins TRBV5-1 to TRBJ2-1, with D tentatively TRBD1 or TRBD2 (6 bases each). The CDR3 is 14 residues long. Deletions cut 4 bases from V and 4 bases from J, with 12 bases between. Looked up from germline, CDR1 is SGHRS and CDR2 is YFSETQ. The CDR3 here is CASSVQGGYNEQFF. The CDR3 DNA sequence: TGCGCCAGCAGCGTTCAAGGGGGGTACAATGAGCAGTTCTTC. The full variable domain, its missing parts supplied by reference TRBV5-1 and TRBJ2-1, is KAGVTQTPRYLIKTRGQQVTLSCSPISGHRSVSWYQQTPGQGLQFLFEYFSETQRNKGNFPGRFSGRQFSNSRSEMNVSTLELGDSALYLCASSVQGGYNEQFFGPGTRLTVL.

In its sample, this clonotype was seen a few times. The chain employs TRBV5-1 and TRBJ2-7; possible D gene TRBD2, 5 bases. CDR1 and CDR2 (germline): SGHRS, YFSETQ. V lost 0 bases and J lost 4, with 11 bases in between. CDR3 size: 14 residues. CDR3 amino acids: CASSLAISGYEQYF. The DNA of the CDR3 is TGCGCCAGCAGCTTGGCCATTTCGGGATACGAGCAGTACTTC.

This chain links TRBV12-3 or TRBV12-4 with TRBJ2-2; TRBD2 matches 9 bases. The V gene end was trimmed by 0 bases and the J gene end by 11 bases; junction bases not matched to a gene: 19. The CDR3 spans 19 residues. The CDR3 protein is CASSLARRTSEHRTNELFF. For the CDR3, the DNA is TGTGCCAGCAGTTTAGCCCGAAGGACTAGCGAACACCGGACGAACGAGCTGTTTTTT.

This clonotype was detected only a few times. V usage is TRBV4-2 and J usage is TRBJ1-1; D might be TRBD1 (5 bases). CDR1 and CDR2 (germline): LGHNA, YNFKEQ. The V and J ends lost 2 bases and 1 base respectively, with 8 bases between them. The CDR3 loop spans 14 amino acids. CDR3 amino acids: CASSQPQGNTEAFF. The CDR3 DNA follows: TGTGCCAGCAGCCAACCTCAGGGGAACACTGAAGCTTTCTTT.

Remarks on this clonotype: Sequence at one end of the junction differs from germline and may be a read error. The J gene is TRBJ2-1, the V gene TRBV20-1; TRBD2 is a possible D gene (5 bases). The germline gives CDR1 DFQATT, CDR2 SNEGSKA (reference sequence). This CDR3 has 14 residues. The CDR3 protein is CSARAGGDYDEQFF. CDR3 DNA sequence: TGCAGTGCTAGAGCTGGCGGCGACTACGATGAGCAGTTCTTC.

In its sample, this clonotype was seen a few times. The gene calls are TRBV13 and TRBJ1-2, with a weak D call TRBD1 (6 bases). This CDR3 spans 14 amino acids. V was clipped by 5 bases and J by 2 bases, with 12 bases between them. Per the germline V gene, CDR1 is PRHDT and CDR2 is FYEKMQ (reference sequence). The CDR3 reads CASSRRGTNYGYTF. The CDR3 nucleotides are TGTGCCAGCAGCCGGCGGGGGACAAACTATGGCTACACCTTC.

This clonotype was counted only a few times. The chain has TRBV6-1 and TRBJ2-7; 12 bases fit TRBD2. The CDR3 has 17 amino acids. Per germline, CDR1 MNHNS and CDR2 SASEGT. With 5 bases clipped from V and 0 bases from J, the junction kept 8 bases outside the gene matches. CDR3 bases: TGTGCCAGCAGTAGATCTAGCGGGAGGGCGAGCTCCTACGAGCAGTACTTC. The encoded protein is CASSRSSGRASSYEQYF.

The rearrangement links TRBV5-1 to TRBJ2-3; 8 bases match TRBD2. J lost 1 base, V lost 1 base, and 5 bases had no gene match. The CDR3 loop spans 16 amino acids. Looked up from germline, CDR1 is SGHRS and CDR2 is YFSETQ. CDR3 nucleotides: TGCGCCAGCAGCTTGAGCGATAGCGGGGGCACAGATACGCAGTATTTT. This translates into CASSLSDSGGTDTQYF.

The chain employs TRBV20-1 and TRBJ2-1; 9 nucleotides align to TRBD2. The trim removed 3 bases at V and 2 bases at J, leaving 5 bases unmatched. This CDR3 is 15 amino acids long. Germline V lookup: CDR1 DFQATT, CDR2 SNEGSKA (reference sequence). In DNA form, the CDR3 reads TGCAGTGCTAGGAGAAGCGGGAGGACCTACAATGAGCAGTTCTTC. Translating it yields CSARRSGRTYNEQFF.

The CDR3 reads CSATDRLGLYNEQFF. DNA for the CDR3: TGCAGTGCTACAGACAGGTTGGGGCTCTACAATGAGCAGTTCTTC. The chain is built from TRBV20-1 and TRBJ2-1; a weak D match, TRBD1 (6 bases). Looked up from germline, CDR1 is DFQATT and CDR2 is SNEGSKA (reference sequence). V lost 4 bases and J lost 3, with 16 bases in between. This CDR3 contains 15 residues.

Comments on this clonotype: With a much larger clone just one base away, this may be a read error. The J gene is TRBJ2-5, the V gene TRBV29-1; D is perhaps TRBD1 or TRBD2 (7 bases each). Per the germline V gene, CDR1 is SQVTM and CDR2 is ANQGSEA. Deletions cut 4 bases from V and 11 bases from J, with 17 bases between. This CDR3 contains 12 residues. The CDR3 sequence is CSVGGAGDSQYF. The CDR3 DNA reads as TGCAGCGTTGGGGGGGCGGGGGACAGTCAGTACTTC.

There are a few counts of this clonotype. The chain links TRBV18 to TRBJ2-6; TRBD1 is a possible D gene (6 bases). The CDR3 consists of 17 residues. V lost 6 bases, J lost 1 base, and 16 bases lay in between. Germline V gene lookup returns CDR1 KGHSH and CDR2 LQKENI. The CDR3 spells CASSSQTGTSGANVLTF. The CDR3 nucleotides are TGTGCCAGCTCCTCCCAAACCGGGACATCTGGGGCCAACGTCCTGACTTTC.

The chain joins TRBV20-1 to TRBJ2-6; unclear D gene. V was pared by 3 bases and J by 0 bases, with 12 bases between. CDR1 and CDR2 (germline): DFQATT, SNEGSKA (reference sequence). The CDR3 sequence is 16 residues long. The CDR3 DNA sequence: TGCAGTGCTAGTGATCCATCTGGCTCTGGGGCCAACGTCCTGACTTTC. Translation gives CSASDPSGSGANVLTF.

In this sample, this clonotype turned up once. This sequence joins TRBV7-8 and TRBJ2-1; possibly TRBD2 for D (7 bases). CDR3 size: 17 residues. Trimming stripped 5 bases from V and 8 bases from J, with 25 bases between. From germline, CDR1 is SGHVS and CDR2 FQNEAQ. The CDR3 DNA sequence: TGTGCCAGCAGCGCGGTACCGGGGGGCCGAAGATTCTATGAGCAGTTCTTC. Amino acid sequence: CASSAVPGGRRFYEQFF.

This clonotype was observed at least ten times. The chain uses TRBV11-2 and TRBJ2-1; 8 bases line up with TRBD2. Germline lookup yields CDR1 SGHAT and CDR2 FQNNGV. The CDR3 covers 17 residues. V was clipped by 4 bases and J by 6 bases; unmatched bases: 14. The CDR3 loop reads CASSSRTSPILLNEQFF. DNA of the CDR3: TGTGCCAGCAGCTCCCGGACTAGCCCTATTCTTCTCAATGAGCAGTTCTTC.

This clonotype was counted a few times. The chain's CDR3 is CASEPGQGSYNEQFF. CDR3 in DNA: TGTGCCAGCGAACCGGGACAGGGATCCTACAATGAGCAGTTCTTC. The genes are TRBV11-2 and TRBJ2-1; TRBD1 agrees at 9 bases. V shed 8 bases and J 1 base; nucleotides not matched to a gene: 6. This CDR3 spans 15 amino acids. CDR1 is SGHAT, CDR2 FQNNGV, per germline. Filled out from reference TRBV11-2 and TRBJ2-1, the complete variable domain reads EAGVAQSPRYKIIEKRQSVAFWCNPISGHATLYWYQQILGQGPKLLIQFQNNGVVDDSQLPKDRFSAERLKGVDSTLKIQPAKLEDSAVYLCASEPGQGSYNEQFFGPGTRLTVL.

CDR3 protein: CASGPDDRGLGLYEQYF. The CDR3 bases are TGTGCTAGTGGTCCAGATGACAGGGGGCTCGGCCTGTACGAGCAGTACTTC. V is TRBV12-5 and J is TRBJ2-7; 10 bases fit TRBD1. The CDR3 spans 17 residues. The V and J ends lost 5 bases and 4 bases, in that order; junction bases with no gene match: 14. In germline, CDR1 is LGHNT, CDR2 FRNRAP.

This clonotype has a handful of counts. The V and J genes are TRBV5-6 and TRBJ2-1; 9 bases are shared with TRBD2. CDR1 and CDR2 from the germline V gene are SGHDT and YYEEEE. With V trimmed by 5 bases and J by 0 bases, 6 bases remained unmatched. There are 16 residues in the CDR3. As DNA, the CDR3 is TGTGCCAGCAGACGCGGGGGGGCGATCTCCTACAATGAGCAGTTCTTC. This translates into CASRRGGAISYNEQFF.

There are many counts of this clonotype. V usage is TRBV2 and J usage is TRBJ2-5; no firm D call. Germline V gene sequence: CDR1 SNHLY, CDR2 FYNNEI. V was shortened by 2 bases and J by 3 bases, with 10 bases between the two germline ends. This CDR3 is built from 14 residues. The CDR3 sequence is CASSEPASKETQYF. CDR3 coding DNA: TGTGCCAGCAGTGAACCGGCTAGTAAAGAGACCCAGTACTTC.

This chain joins TRBV24-1 and TRBJ2-7, with a tentative D call TRBD2 (6 bases). This CDR3 region has 14 residues. Germline CDR1 reads KGHDR; CDR2 reads SFDVKD. With 1 base removed from V and 9 bases from J, the gap between germline ends came to 15 bases. This chain's CDR3 is CATSDFPGRERQYF. The CDR3 nucleotides are TGTGCCACCAGTGATTTCCCTGGACGGGAGAGGCAGTACTTC.

This clonotype was picked up a small number of times. The rearrangement joins TRBV28 to TRBJ2-3; no reliable D call. With 6 bases removed from V and 1 base from J, the gap between germline ends came to 14 bases. The germline gives CDR1 MDHEN, CDR2 SYDVKM. The CDR3 runs to 15 residues. The CDR3, as DNA: TGTGCCAGCAGCTCCGCTGCCGGTGGCACAGATACGCAGTATTTT. Its translation is CASSSAAGGTDTQYF.

The sample holds many counts of this clonotype. This CDR3 is CASSVGGQVYEQYF. CDR3 DNA: TGTGCCAGCAGCGTTGGAGGACAGGTCTACGAGCAGTACTTC. The V gene is TRBV9, the J gene TRBJ2-7, with 7 nucleotides matching TRBD1. The CDR3 is 14 residues long. J was trimmed by 3 bases and V by 2 bases; bases with no gene match: 5. Germline CDR1 and CDR2: SGDLS and YYNGEE.

The DNA for the CDR3 is TGTGCCAGCAGTGTTTCTCATACGCTGAGCTCCTACGAGCAGTACTTC. Translating gives CASSVSHTLSSYEQYF. The chain joins TRBV6-1 to TRBJ2-7; D is uncertain. V dropped 4 bases and J dropped 0 bases, with 16 bases sitting between them. Per the germline V gene, CDR1 is MNHNS and CDR2 is SASEGT. The CDR3 sequence is 16 residues long.

The chain links TRBV6-6 to TRBJ1-5, with 7 bases matching TRBD1. CDR3 size: 16 residues. Germline assignment: CDR1 MNHNY and CDR2 SVGAGI (reference sequence). J gave up 2 bases and V 1 base, and 5 bases lay outside the gene matches. The CDR3 region is CASSYWRDSGNQPQHF. CDR3 nucleotide sequence: TGTGCCAGCAGTTACTGGCGGGACAGCGGCAATCAGCCCCAGCATTTT.

This clonotype was recorded a few times. The rearrangement uses TRBV7-2 and TRBJ2-6; D uncertain. Trimming shortened V by 0 bases and J by 0 bases, and 6 bases separated the two germline ends. Germline V lookup: CDR1 SGHTA, CDR2 FQGNSA. This CDR3 is built from 16 residues. The CDR3 loop reads CASSLAPGSGANVLTF. The CDR3, as DNA: TGTGCCAGCAGCTTAGCGCCCGGCTCTGGGGCCAACGTCCTGACTTTC.